This T cell receptor beta chain was sequenced for a study of blood T cell repertoires in COVID-19 (dated by TCRdb to 2018 to 2020). In the study overall: Samples covering the acute and convalescent phases of COVID-19 were provided by collaborators in the United States, Italy and Spain. The material from the prospective study consisted of cDNA or gDNA derived from T cells, B-cell-depleted T cells, or PBMCs. Subjects who had been exposed to COVID-19, were actively infected with it, or had recovered from it provided the deeply sampled blood TCRbeta repertoires that made up the dataset. The repertoires were released in a freely available public database intended as a resource for research on the immune response to SARS-CoV-2. Samples came from the ongoing ImmuneRACE study (first 160 participants) plus 1,254 subjects from 6 global collaborators. Nearly every sample came with metadata listing a de-identified subject ID, COVID-19 status, age in years and sex. Where available, HLA class I and class II types were obtained from metadata supplied by the sample provider rather than from assay-based typing.

Here is what the overall study found, with its caveats: The quantity of clinical and demographic metadata differed by source and by participant and was supplied without curation.

The collaborating institutions used their own protocols to collect whole blood in K2EDTA tubes. For TCRbeta analysis, collaborators shipped samples in one of three forms: frozen whole blood, isolated PBMCs, or DNA extracted from either of those sample types. A few counts support this clone. This clone's antigen is unknown. No base quality information exists; no much larger clone differs at one position. TCRbeta CDR3 regions were amplified from genomic DNA by means of the immunoSEQ Assay, a bias-controlled multiplex PCR. On the authors' methods: Within the assay, amplification of reference gene primers was used to estimate how many nucleated cells each sample contained. To quantify the absolute abundance of each unique TCRbeta CDR3 rearrangement, sequence reads were collapsed and filtered. For each sample, productive Simpson clonality was calculated as the square root of Simpson's diversity index across productive rearrangements. The table comes from immuneACCESS by way of TCRdb, which keeps in-frame sequences with V and J called. Part of the clones is missing from these tables; in studies checked, under half for an unresolved V gene and the rest for unknown reasons. V and J calls and clone size are copied from that table; D and trimming were computed from the DNA. This sample is represented by about 95,000 clones; roughly 80% of them were singletons. The ten biggest clones cover 20% to 30% of the sample.

The cysteine opens and the phenylalanine closes a CDR3 of 13 amino acids. Just CDR3 DNA is preserved here, 39 bases in frame from base 1. V was cut back by 1 base and J by 5 bases, leaving a gap of 11 bases between them. CDR1 and CDR2, looked up from the germline V gene, are SQVTM and ANQGSEA. The V and J genes are TRBV29-1 and TRBJ1-2; TRBD1 is a possible D gene, resting on 5 matching bases. This TCR was sampled from a man older than 75 with active or convalescent COVID-19. Sequencing was carried out using peripheral blood. The nucleotide sequence reads TGCAGCGTTGAAGCTGGGGGGGGATATGGCTACACCTTC. It codes for CSVEAGGGYGYTF.